Given below is one T cell receptor (beta chain) in context. No antigen is known for it. These data are taken from a study of cytomegalovirus exposure and HLA in healthy donors. With V trimmed by 7 bases and J by 10 bases, 11 bases remained unmatched. The CDR3 has 14 amino acids. Germline V gene data show CDR1 as MNHEY and CDR2 as SMNVEV (reference sequence). This PCR relied on a set of 60 Vbeta primers and 13 Jbeta primers. Measured with immunoSEQ multiplex PCR; TCRdb has only the in-frame clones, and not every one. The table records 120,000 or so clones, around 80% of them present only once. Regarding the study as a whole: An apparent linkage of common viral pathogens to several of the most significant clusters emerged in a later analysis. An analysis was carried out later, and it reportedly showed fewer N-insertions in an Asian-associated ancestry cluster than the roughly 670-donor mean.

The origin of this receptor is a young man in good health and CMV-seropositive. Sample: PBMCs. The rearrangement joins TRBV27 to TRBJ2-1, with 9 bases that match TRBD2. CDR3 in amino acids: CASKNSGRSDEQFF. The CDR3 DNA reads as TGTGCCAGCAAAAATAGCGGGAGAAGCGACGAGCAGTTCTTC.